This paragraph reports one TCR beta chain. Its target is not known. This may stem from a read error, because a much larger clone lies one nucleotide away. This specimen belongs to a study of human T cells and chemical hapten exposure. Study at large: Scalp application of diphenylcyclopropenone was performed weekly in patients across the entire approximately 24-week study. Whole-study findings and limits: Expanded TCRs created a significantly greater count of big CDR3 similarity clusters than controls did. The donors suffered from alopecia, so their immune response may not match that of healthy people.

TCRdb redid the calling of the RACE reads with MiXCR, one entry per CDR3 protein. Among approximately 370,000 distinct CDR3 sequences, approximately 5% were seen once, and the ten largest hold more than 8%. V lost 3 bases and J 4 bases, leaving 19 bases between the germline ends. Germline assignment: CDR1 KGHDR and CDR2 SFDVKD. CDR3 length: 17 amino acids. As to time point: pre-sensitization, week 0. Sample treatment: therapeutic diphenylcyclopropenone sensitization with weekly scalp DPC. The template was total RNA from unfractionated whole blood. The rearrangement joins TRBV24-1 to TRBJ2-3; perhaps TRBD1 as D (5 bases). The receptor was isolated from a woman in her late teens or twenties with alopecia areata. Some clones in this sample may be carry-over from other donors' samples. This specimen consisted of whole blood, obtained in connection with sensitization to the hapten diphenylcyclopropenone (DPC). This CDR3 is CATSDPTFWQGPDTQYF. DNA for the CDR3: TGTGCCACCAGTGATCCCACCTTTTGGCAGGGCCCAGATACGCAGTATTTT.